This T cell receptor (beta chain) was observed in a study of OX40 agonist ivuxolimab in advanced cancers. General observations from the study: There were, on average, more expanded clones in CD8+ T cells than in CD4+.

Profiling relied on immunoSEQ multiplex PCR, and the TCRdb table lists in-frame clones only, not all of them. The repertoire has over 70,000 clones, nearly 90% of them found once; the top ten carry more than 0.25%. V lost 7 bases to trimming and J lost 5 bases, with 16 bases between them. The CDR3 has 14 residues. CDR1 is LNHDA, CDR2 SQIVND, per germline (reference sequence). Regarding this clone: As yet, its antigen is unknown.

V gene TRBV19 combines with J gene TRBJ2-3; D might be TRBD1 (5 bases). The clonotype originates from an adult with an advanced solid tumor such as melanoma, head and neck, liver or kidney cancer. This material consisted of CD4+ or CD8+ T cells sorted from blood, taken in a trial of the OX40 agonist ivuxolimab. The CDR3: CASTKVGAVDTQYF. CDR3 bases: TGTGCCAGTACCAAGGTTGGGGCGGTAGATACGCAGTATTTT. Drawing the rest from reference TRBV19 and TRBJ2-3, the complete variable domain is DGGITQSPKYLFRKEGQNVTLSCEQNLNHDAMYWYRQDPGQGLRLIYYSQIVNDFQKGDIAEGYSVSREKKESFPLTVTSAQKNPTAFYLCASTKVGAVDTQYFGPGTRLTVL.